The clone carrying this T cell receptor (beta chain) was counted a few times. The antigen is unknown. The data derive from a study of T cells in localized non-small cell lung cancer. Overall study results and limits: The study detected a median around 57 of the top 100 tumor clones in adjacent lung. Increased T cell density in blood showed an association with longer overall survival. Tumor samples were not multi-region, leaving intratumor heterogeneity unexcluded. Uninvolved adjacent lung had more T cell clonality than any other tissue, topping tumor.

The V end lost 6 bases, the J end lost 2 bases, and 19 bases lay between the germline ends. The CDR3 has 16 residues. Germline values: CDR1 SGHTA, CDR2 FQGNSA. The repertoire was sequenced with immunoSEQ multiplex PCR; TCRdb's copy has only in-frame clones and lacks some. Of fewer than 35,000 clones listed, roughly 90% were seen once; the top ten hold 15% to 20%. The sample here was peripheral blood mononuclear cells, taken before any cancer treatment. This receptor was obtained from a man aged 40-75 years with stage III lung adenocarcinoma. The J gene is TRBJ1-1, the V gene TRBV7-2; D possibly corresponds to TRBD1 (5 bases). As DNA, the CDR3 is TGTGCCAGCAGGCCGAAGGGGATAGGTAGTAACACTGAAGCTTTCTTT. This sequence encodes CASRPKGIGSNTEAFF. Based on the CDR3 plus reference TRBV7-2 and TRBJ1-1, the full variable domain is GAGVSQSPSNKVTEKGKDVELRCDPISGHTALYWYRQSLGQGLEFLIYFQGNSAPDKSGLPSDRFSAERTGGSVSTLTIQRTQQEDSAVYLCASRPKGIGSNTEAFFGQGTRLTVV.